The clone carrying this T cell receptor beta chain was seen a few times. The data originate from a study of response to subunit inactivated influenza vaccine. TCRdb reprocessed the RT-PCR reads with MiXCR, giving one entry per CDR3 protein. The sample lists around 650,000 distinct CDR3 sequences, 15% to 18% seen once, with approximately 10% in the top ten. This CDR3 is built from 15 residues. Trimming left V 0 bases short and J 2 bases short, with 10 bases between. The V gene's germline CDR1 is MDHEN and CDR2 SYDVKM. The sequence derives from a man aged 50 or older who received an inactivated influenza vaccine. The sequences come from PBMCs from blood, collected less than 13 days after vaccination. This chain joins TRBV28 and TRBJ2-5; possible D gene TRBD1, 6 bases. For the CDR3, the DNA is TGTGCCAGCAGTTTATGGGGACAAGAGCAAGAGACCCAGTACTTC. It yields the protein CASSLWGQEQETQYF.